These 32 T cell receptor beta chains came from one sample sequenced in a study of post-analysis software for immune sequencing data. Study observations and caveats: With TRBV5-6, TRBV5-1 and TRBV20-1 included, several TRBV segments were more frequent in patients than in controls.

Every TCR beta cDNA library bore unique molecular identifiers. TCRdb re-called the PCR reads through MiXCR, storing one row per CDR3 protein. Of 750,000 to 950,000 distinct CDR3 sequences listed, under 70% are singletons. Their antigens remain unidentified. The sample comprised blood. These TCRs come from a girl between 5 and 17 years old with multiple sclerosis.

V and J are TRBV9 and TRBJ1-1; no clear D gene. The V end lost 0 bases, the J end lost 0 bases, and 9 bases lay between the germline ends. The CDR3 is 15 amino acids. Looked up from germline, CDR1 is SGDLS and CDR2 is YYNGEE. CDR3 residues: CASSVGGEMNTEAFF. In DNA form, the CDR3 reads TGTGCCAGCAGCGTAGGTGGGGAAATGAACACTGAAGCTTTCTTT. Filled out from reference TRBV9 and TRBJ1-1, the complete variable domain reads DSGVTQTPKHLITATGQRVTLRCSPRSGDLSVYWYQQSLDQGLQFLIQYYNGEERAKGNILERFSAQQFPDLHSELNLSSLELGDSALYFCASSVGGEMNTEAFFGQGTRLTVV.

The chain couples TRBV4-2 to TRBJ1-4; 8 bases fit TRBD1. CDR1 and CDR2 from the germline V gene are LGHNA and YNFKEQ. With V trimmed by 5 bases and J by 8 bases, 7 bases remained unmatched. The CDR3 extends over 14 amino acids. The CDR3 DNA sequence: TGTGCCAGCAGCGGCCGGACAGGGCAAGAAAAACTGTTTTTT. Residues: CASSGRTGQEKLFF.

The V call is TRBV7-2, the J call TRBJ2-5; tentatively, D is TRBD1 or TRBD2 (5 bases each). Gene TRBJ2-7 matches the end of the DNA better, so the J call may be wrong. This CDR3 has 14 amino acids. CDR1 is SGHTA and CDR2 is FQGNSA in the germline V gene. As DNA, the CDR3 is TGTGCCAGCAGCGTCCGGGACCAAAGAGGCGAGCAGTACTTC. It translates to CASSVRDQRGEQYF.

This clonotype has more than one count but fewer than ten. This chain connects TRBV4-1 to TRBJ2-1; D not certain. From germline, CDR1 is MGHRA and CDR2 YSYEKL. This CDR3 region has 15 residues. The ends were cut back, 4 bases at V and 3 bases at J, with 13 bases in the middle. The CDR3 sequence is CASSLRVEDYNEQFF. CDR3 in DNA: TGCGCCAGCAGCCTAAGGGTAGAAGACTACAATGAGCAGTTCTTC.

The chain is built from TRBV29-1 and TRBJ2-3, with D unclear. The CDR3 is 13 residues long. The V gene lost 3 bases and the J gene lost 4 bases, with 11 bases spanning the gap. The germline CDR1 and CDR2 sequences are SQVTM and ANQGSEA. The CDR3, as DNA: TGCAGCGTTGAGGGCGATCGGCCAGATACGCAGTATTTT. Its translation: CSVEGDRPDTQYF.

The chain links TRBV7-6 to TRBJ2-2, with a tentative D call TRBD2 (5 bases). Germline values: CDR1 SGHVS, CDR2 FNYEAQ. This CDR3 spans 16 amino acids. The V end was cut by 4 bases, the J end by 5 bases, with 17 bases between. The CDR3 reads CASSSDPSWRTGELFF. The CDR3, as DNA: TGTGCCAGCAGCTCCGACCCTAGCTGGAGGACCGGGGAGCTGTTTTTT. The whole variable domain, filled in from reference TRBV7-6 and TRBJ2-2, reads GAGVSQSPRYKVTKRGQDVALRCDPISGHVSLYWYRQALGQGPEFLTYFNYEAQQDKSGLPNDRFSAERPEGSISTLTIQRTEQRDSAMYRCASSSDPSWRTGELFFGEGSRLTVL.

The V gene is TRBV28, the J gene TRBJ2-7; D remains unclear. Germline V lookup: CDR1 MDHEN, CDR2 SYDVKM. V shed 6 bases and J shed 3 bases, with 12 bases lying between them. CDR3 length equals 13 residues. CDR3 DNA sequence: TGTGCCAGCAGGACCCCAGTCCTCTACGAGCAGTACTTC. Translating it yields CASRTPVLYEQYF.

CDR3 loop: CASSPLKGTQETQYF. The CDR3 DNA follows: TGTGCCAGCAGCCCATTGAAGGGCACCCAAGAGACCCAGTACTTC. The genes are TRBV7-9 and TRBJ2-5, with unresolved D. The germline V and J ends were trimmed by 5 bases and 1 base, with 14 bases remaining between them. CDR3 size: 15 residues. Germline CDR1 SEHNR, CDR2 FQNEAQ (reference sequence).

The V call is TRBV3-1, the J call TRBJ1-2; 7 nucleotides agree with TRBD1. Germline V gene sequence: CDR1 LGHDT, CDR2 YNNKEL (reference sequence). The CDR3 spans 16 residues. With 3 bases clipped from V and 1 base from J, the junction kept 8 bases outside the gene matches. The CDR3 bases are TGTGCCAGCAGCCACACACAGGGGTATGGTAACTATGGCTACACCTTC. Protein product: CASSHTQGYGNYGYTF.

This clonotype was picked up one time. The gene calls are TRBV6-5 and TRBJ2-4, with TRBD1 matching over 7 bases. The closer fit of TRBJ2-7 to the DNA end suggests the J call may be wrong. The CDR3 runs 13 residues. CDR1 MNHEY and CDR2 SVGAGI come from the germline V gene. CDR3: CASSYGAGGEQYF. CDR3 DNA: TGTGCCAGCAGTTACGGGGCAGGGGGCGAGCAGTACTTC.

This chain connects TRBV10-3 to TRBJ2-3; 10 bases line up with TRBD2. CDR1 and CDR2 from the germline V gene are ENHRY and SYGVKD. With 5 bases clipped from V and 7 bases from J, the junction kept 9 bases outside the gene matches. The CDR3 runs 15 residues. The CDR3 DNA sequence: TGTGCCATCAGTTCGGCTAGCGGGAGTCGGAATACGCAGTATTTT. Translating it yields CAISSASGSRNTQYF.

On this clonotype: Mismatch with germline at one junction end may stem from a read error. The chain has TRBV7-9 and TRBJ1-2; TRBD1 is a possible D gene (5 bases). The CDR3 covers 13 residues. CDR1 is SEHNR, CDR2 FQNEAQ, per germline (reference sequence). The chain's CDR3 is CTSSLGPPYGYTF. The CDR3 nucleotides read TGTACCAGCAGCTTGGGACCACCCTATGGCTACACCTTC.

This clonotype was observed many times. The chain carries TRBV20-1 and TRBJ2-3; the D is unclear. The CDR3 has 15 amino acids. The ends were cut back, 0 bases at V and 0 bases at J, with 10 bases in the middle. Per germline, CDR1 DFQATT and CDR2 SNEGSKA (reference sequence). The CDR3 is CSARDRRGSTDTQYF. In DNA, the CDR3 is TGCAGTGCTAGAGACCGCCGTGGGAGCACAGATACGCAGTATTTT.

This chain joins TRBV18 and TRBJ1-1; D is possibly TRBD1 (5 bases). Germline V lookup: CDR1 KGHSH, CDR2 LQKENI. Trimming stripped 2 bases from V and 0 bases from J, with 13 bases between. CDR3 length equals 16 residues. As DNA, the CDR3 is TGTGCCAGCTCACCATGGCCCCAGGGCCTGAACACTGAAGCTTTCTTT. Its protein is CASSPWPQGLNTEAFF. Complete variable domain (other parts from reference TRBV18 and TRBJ1-1): NAGVMQNPRHLVRRRGQEARLRCSPMKGHSHVYWYRQLPEEGLKFMVYLQKENIIDESGMPKERFSAEFPKEGPSILRIQQVVRGDSAAYFCASSPWPQGLNTEAFFGQGTRLTVV.

This clonotype was detected only once. The genes are TRBV10-3 and TRBJ1-1; 7 nucleotides match TRBD1. Trimming took 6 bases from V and 1 from J; bases not matched to a gene: 5. CDR3 length: 14 amino acids. The germline CDR1 and CDR2 sequences are ENHRY and SYGVKD. CDR3 protein: CAISPGQTNTEAFF. The CDR3 coding sequence is TGTGCCATCAGCCCGGGACAGACGAACACTGAAGCTTTCTTT.

With regard to this clonotype: One junction end does not reproduce the germline sequence, and a read error may be involved. This sequence joins TRBV7-9 and TRBJ2-3; 10 bases match TRBD2. CDR1 SEHNR and CDR2 FQNEAQ come from the germline V gene (reference sequence). The CDR3 length is 19 residues. The CDR3 nucleotides read TGTGCCAGCAGCTTATTAGGCCCCGGGACTAGCGAAGGCACACATACGCAGTATTTT. Encoded protein: CASSLLGPGTSEGTHTQYF.

The V gene is TRBV5-1, the J gene TRBJ2-5, with a weak D call TRBD1 (5 bases). Germline CDR1 reads SGHRS; CDR2 reads YFSETQ. There are 12 residues in the CDR3. V was pared by 1 base and J by 9 bases, with 10 bases between. The CDR3 DNA sequence: TGCGCCAGCAGCTTGTGGCAGGGTTCCCAGTACTTC. It translates to CASSLWQGSQYF. Drawing the rest from reference TRBV5-1 and TRBJ2-5, the complete variable domain is KAGVTQTPRYLIKTRGQQVTLSCSPISGHRSVSWYQQTPGQGLQFLFEYFSETQRNKGNFPGRFSGRQFSNSRSEMNVSTLELGDSALYLCASSLWQGSQYFGPGTRLLVL.

This sequence joins TRBV18 and TRBJ1-5, with 8 nucleotides matching TRBD1. The CDR3 contains 16 residues. J was trimmed by 1 base and V by 6 bases; bases with no gene match: 8. The germline V gene encodes CDR1 KGHSH and CDR2 LQKENI. CDR3 in DNA: TGTGCCAGCTCTCCCGGACAGGGTCCAAGCAATCAGCCCCAGCATTTT. This gives the protein CASSPGQGPSNQPQHF.

J is TRBJ2-4 and V is TRBV7-3; D perhaps matches TRBD2 (6 bases). The J call may be wrong; the DNA end is better matched by TRBJ2-7. This CDR3 contains 14 residues. CDR1 is SGHTA and CDR2 is FQGTGA in the germline V gene. The CDR3 DNA sequence: TGTGCCAGCAGCTTCGTTGGAGGGTCCTACGAGCAGTACTTC. It codes for CASSFVGGSYEQYF.

This sequence joins TRBV20-1 and TRBJ2-7, with D perhaps matching TRBD2 (5 bases). V shed 5 bases and J shed 6 bases, with 17 bases lying between them. CDR3 size: 13 residues. Germline CDR1 DFQATT, CDR2 SNEGSKA (reference sequence). The CDR3 sequence: CSAFDTGRGEQYF. In nucleotides, the CDR3 is TGCAGTGCTTTCGACACGGGTCGGGGCGAGCAGTACTTC.

J is TRBJ2-3 and V is TRBV29-1; D is perhaps TRBD1 or TRBD2 (5 bases each). The germline V and J ends were trimmed by 0 bases and 3 bases, with 16 bases remaining between them. From germline, CDR1 is SQVTM and CDR2 ANQGSEA. The CDR3 sequence is 16 residues long. CDR3 coding DNA: TGCAGCGTTGAAGATACTGGGGCTAGCACGACAGATACGCAGTATTTT. This gives the protein CSVEDTGASTTDTQYF.

This clonotype was seen a single time. The chain has TRBV20-1 and TRBJ2-1, with 16 bases fitting TRBD2. This CDR3 has 15 amino acids. Germline-derived CDR1 and CDR2 are DFQATT and SNEGSKA (reference sequence). V shed 2 bases and J 15 bases; nucleotides not matched to a gene: 10. The CDR3 spells CSARYGTSGRAVGFF. In DNA form, the CDR3 reads TGCAGTGCTAGATATGGGACTAGCGGGAGGGCCGTCGGGTTCTTC.

This chain uses TRBV7-9 with TRBJ1-2; D call uncertain. The V end lost 1 base, the J end lost 1 base, and 13 bases lay between the germline ends. The CDR3 contains 16 residues. In germline, CDR1 is SEHNR, CDR2 FQNEAQ (reference sequence). DNA of the CDR3: TGTGCCAGCAGCTTAGATCAGCCATTGGATAACTATGGCTACACCTTC. Its protein product is CASSLDQPLDNYGYTF.

The chain recombines TRBV9 with TRBJ2-7, with D possibly matching TRBD1 (6 bases). The germline V gene has CDR1 SGDLS and CDR2 YYNGEE. This CDR3 contains 14 residues. The V gene lost 3 bases and the J gene lost 5 bases, with 15 bases spanning the gap. The CDR3 sequence is CASSGLDSRHEQYF. DNA for the CDR3: TGTGCCAGCAGCGGCCTGGACAGCCGCCACGAGCAGTACTTC.

The chain uses TRBV29-1 and TRBJ2-5, with D unresolved. Looked up from germline, CDR1 is SQVTM and CDR2 is ANQGSEA. The germline V and J ends were trimmed by 2 bases and 4 bases, with 11 bases remaining between them. This CDR3 has 13 residues. As DNA, the CDR3 is TGCAGCGTTGAAAATGGATTTGGAGAGACCCAGTACTTC. This sequence encodes CSVENGFGETQYF.

V and J are TRBV5-1 and TRBJ1-1; D may be TRBD1 (5 bases). The V gene lost 1 base and the J gene lost 0 bases, with 16 bases spanning the gap. Germline CDR1 is SGHRS and CDR2 is YFSETQ. The CDR3 runs to 17 residues. CDR3 in DNA: TGCGCCAGCAGCTTGCCGCCGGGGGTCAGACTGAACACTGAAGCTTTCTTT. This codes for CASSLPPGVRLNTEAFF. The variable domain in full, completed from reference TRBV5-1 and TRBJ1-1, reads KAGVTQTPRYLIKTRGQQVTLSCSPISGHRSVSWYQQTPGQGLQFLFEYFSETQRNKGNFPGRFSGRQFSNSRSEMNVSTLELGDSALYLCASSLPPGVRLNTEAFFGQGTRLTVV.

The genes are TRBV4-1 and TRBJ2-1, with D maybe TRBD2 (5 bases). The length of the CDR3 is 14 residues. Per germline, CDR1 MGHRA and CDR2 YSYEKL. The CDR3: CAVSREGSYNEQFF. CDR3 coding DNA: TGCGCTGTATCCCGGGAAGGATCCTACAATGAGCAGTTCTTC.

The chain couples TRBV29-1 to TRBJ1-1, with a weak D call TRBD1 (6 bases). The CDR3 loop spans 12 amino acids. V lost 4 bases, J lost 4 bases, and 10 bases lay in between. CDR1 is SQVTM, CDR2 ANQGSEA, per germline. CDR3 sequence reads: CSVVGGGTEAFF. In nucleotides, the CDR3 is TGCAGCGTTGTAGGGGGAGGCACTGAAGCTTTCTTT.

This clonotype was detected a few times. This chain joins TRBV10-2 and TRBJ1-6; TRBD1 agrees at 7 bases. CDR3 length: 14 amino acids. After removal of 6 bases from V and 7 bases from J, the junction contained 6 bases not matched to a gene. The germline CDR1 and CDR2 sequences are WSHSY and SAAADI. CDR3 residues: CASSPRGKNSPLHF. CDR3 bases: TGCGCCAGCAGCCCCAGGGGGAAAAATTCACCCCTCCACTTT.

The chain couples TRBV27 to TRBJ1-6; weak D call: TRBD1 (5 bases). Germline-derived CDR1 and CDR2 are MNHEY and SMNVEV (reference sequence). The CDR3 has 19 amino acids. V lost 2 bases and J lost 6, with 23 bases in between. CDR3 DNA sequence: TGTGCCAGCAGTTTAAAACCCAGGGTGATGGAGGGTTCTAATTCACCCCTCCACTTT. Its protein product is CASSLKPRVMEGSNSPLHF.

This clonotype came up a few times. The chain joins TRBV6-4 to TRBJ1-6; 8 bases map to TRBD1. V gave up 4 bases and J gave up 6 bases; unmatched junction bases: 5. Germline lookup yields CDR1 MRHNA and CDR2 SNTAGT. This CDR3 region has 15 residues. The CDR3 spells CASSGDRPLNSPLHF. CDR3 DNA sequence: TGTGCCAGCAGTGGGGACAGGCCTCTTAATTCACCCCTCCACTTT.

This clonotype came up a few times. This chain connects TRBV30 to TRBJ1-1, with a possible D match to TRBD1 (5 bases). The CDR3 contains 13 residues. Trimming took off 4 bases at V and 1 base at J, with 10 bases between the two ends. Looked up from germline, CDR1 is GTSNPN and CDR2 is SVGIG (reference sequence). The CDR3 region has the DNA TGTGCCTGGACCCTCGGACAGAACACTGAAGCTTTCTTT. Its protein is CAWTLGQNTEAFF.